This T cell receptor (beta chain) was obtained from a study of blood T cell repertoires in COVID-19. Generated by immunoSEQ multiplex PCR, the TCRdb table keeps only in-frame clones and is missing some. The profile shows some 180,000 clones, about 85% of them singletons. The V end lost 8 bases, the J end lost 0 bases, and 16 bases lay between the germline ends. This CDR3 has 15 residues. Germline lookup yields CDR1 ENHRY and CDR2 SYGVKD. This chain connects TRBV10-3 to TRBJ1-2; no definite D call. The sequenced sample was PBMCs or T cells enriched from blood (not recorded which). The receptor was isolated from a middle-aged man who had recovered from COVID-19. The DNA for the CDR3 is TGTGCCATCTCGAACCAAGTTACTTCTAACTATGGCTACACCTTC. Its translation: CAISNQVTSNYGYTF.